The 14 T cell receptor beta chains below all came from one sample that was sequenced in a study of shared clonotypes between healthy human individuals. The assay was immunoSEQ multiplex PCR, and TCRdb's table has in-frame clones only and misses some. Seen here are millions of clones, 90% to 95% observed once, and the top ten hold around 0.14%. Sequences were obtained from naive CD4+ T cells sorted from blood. Subset given: CD45RA+ positively selected. The source of these receptors is a man younger than 30 in good health.

Concerning this clone itself: Other DNA sequences in this specimen translate into the identical CDR3. This rearrangement joins TRBV6-1 to TRBJ1-5, with D unresolved. The V gene's germline CDR1 is MNHNS and CDR2 SASEGT. This CDR3 spans 12 amino acids. Deletions cut 3 bases from V and 6 bases from J, with 6 bases between. For the CDR3, the DNA is TGTGCCAGCAGTGATCTCAGTCAGCCCCAGCATTTT. Translated, it gives CASSDLSQPQHF.

Here the CDR3 DNA reads TGTGCCAGCAGCCAAGAGGGGGCCCAAGAGACCCAGTACTTC. Translating it yields CASSQEGAQETQYF. The V and J genes are TRBV4-2 and TRBJ2-5; a possible D gene is TRBD1 (6 bases). The CDR3 contains 14 residues. The V and J ends lost 0 bases and 1 base respectively, with 6 bases between them. CDR1 LGHNA and CDR2 YNFKEQ come from the germline V gene.

The chain employs TRBV10-3 and TRBJ2-5, with 11 positions matching TRBD2. The CDR3 length is 22 residues. The V and J ends lost 0 bases and 2 bases, in that order; junction bases with no gene match: 20. Germline CDR1 is ENHRY and CDR2 is SYGVKD. CDR3 loop: CAISESTSPTSTSGVFQETQYF. The CDR3 coding sequence is TGTGCCATCAGTGAGTCGACGAGTCCAACTTCGACTAGCGGGGTTTTTCAAGAGACCCAGTACTTC.

V and J are TRBV25-1 and TRBJ1-6; D is possibly TRBD1 (5 bases). The germline V gene encodes CDR1 MGHDK and CDR2 SYGVNS. This CDR3 contains 14 residues. Between the trimmed V and J ends, which lost 5 bases and 6 bases, there was a span of 11 bases. This chain's CDR3 is CASSTPGFNSPLHF. As DNA, the CDR3 is TGTGCCAGCAGTACCCCAGGGTTTAATTCACCCCTCCACTTT.

V and J are TRBV4-1 and TRBJ2-3, with 12 bases that match TRBD2. The CDR3 covers 15 residues. The V gene end was trimmed by 6 bases and the J gene end by 1 base; junction bases not matched to a gene: 2. The germline gives CDR1 MGHRA, CDR2 YSYEKL. The CDR3 coding sequence is TGCGCCAGCAGACGGACTAGCGGGGGCACAGATACGCAGTATTTT. Translation: CASRRTSGGTDTQYF.

This rearrangement joins TRBV5-1 to TRBJ2-3; D remains ambiguous. Trimming shortened V by 1 base and J by 0 bases, and 6 bases separated the two germline ends. CDR1 is SGHRS and CDR2 is YFSETQ in the germline V gene. The CDR3 has 14 residues. The CDR3 nucleotides read TGCGCCAGCAGCTTGCTAGTAAGCACAGATACGCAGTATTTT. This encodes CASSLLVSTDTQYF.

The CDR3 DNA is TGCGCCAGCAGCTTGGGGGGACAACCCCAGGGGGGCACTGAAGCTTTCTTT. Residues: CASSLGGQPQGGTEAFF. The rearrangement uses TRBV5-1 and TRBJ1-1, with 7 positions matching TRBD1. Germline CDR1 reads SGHRS; CDR2 reads YFSETQ. CDR3 length: 17 residues. V lost 0 bases to trimming and J lost 4 bases; unmatched junction nucleotides: 12.

The V call is TRBV19, the J call TRBJ1-5; a possible D gene is TRBD1 (6 bases). The CDR3 totals 15 residues. CDR1 and CDR2 from the germline V gene are LNHDA and SQIVND (reference sequence). Trimming took off 1 base at V and 0 bases at J, with 7 bases between the two ends. In DNA form, the CDR3 reads TGTGCCAGTAGTATAGTGGGGGCTAGCAATCAGCCCCAGCATTTT. Residues: CASSIVGASNQPQHF.

J is TRBJ1-5 and V is TRBV25-1, with D possibly matching TRBD1 (5 bases). Germline V CDR1 and CDR2: MGHDK, SYGVNS. Trimming left V 3 bases short and J 0 bases short, with 9 bases between. The CDR3 covers 15 residues. The CDR3 coding sequence is TGTGCCAGCAGTGACGGGACTTATAGCAATCAGCCCCAGCATTTT. Its translation is CASSDGTYSNQPQHF.

The V and J genes are TRBV19 and TRBJ2-7, with 8 bases lining up with TRBD2. In germline, CDR1 is LNHDA, CDR2 SQIVND (reference sequence). The CDR3 contains 14 residues. J lost 3 bases, V lost 4 bases, and 5 bases had no gene match. The CDR3 spells CASSTGTRYYEQYF. CDR3 in DNA: TGTGCCAGTAGTACGGGGACTAGATACTACGAGCAGTACTTC.

On this clone itself: Other nucleotide sequences from this sample produce the same CDR3. The genes are TRBV10-3 and TRBJ2-3, with 10 bases fitting TRBD1. The germline V gene has CDR1 ENHRY and CDR2 SYGVKD. V gave up 2 bases and J gave up 1 base; unmatched junction bases: 0. The CDR3 extends over 15 amino acids. CDR3 sequence reads: CAISEGTGGTDTQYF. The CDR3 DNA reads as TGTGCCATCAGTGAGGGGACAGGGGGCACAGATACGCAGTATTTT.

The chain joins TRBV15 to TRBJ1-3, with 7 nucleotides matching TRBD1. V lost 3 bases and J lost 1; bases outside the gene matches: 3. The CDR3 length is 15 residues. Germline values: CDR1 LNHNV, CDR2 YYDKDF (reference sequence). The CDR3 DNA reads as TGTGCCACCAGCAGGGGACAGTATTCTGGAAACACCATATATTTT. Translating it yields CATSRGQYSGNTIYF.

The chain uses TRBV18 and TRBJ1-1, with unresolved D. The germline V gene encodes CDR1 KGHSH and CDR2 LQKENI. The CDR3 has 13 residues. Trimming stripped 1 base from V and 6 bases from J, with 9 bases between. In DNA form, the CDR3 reads TGTGCCAGCTCACCACGCGAAGCCTCTGAAGCTTTCTTT. Protein sequence: CASSPREASEAFF.

Here the CDR3 reads CASSQAANSPLHF. As DNA, the CDR3 is TGCGCCAGCAGCCAAGCAGCGAATTCACCCCTCCACTTT. V is TRBV4-1 and J is TRBJ1-6; D remains unclear. Germline assignment: CDR1 MGHRA and CDR2 YSYEKL. V was trimmed by 1 base and J by 7 bases, leaving 5 bases between them. The CDR3 is 13 residues long.